These 14 T cell receptor beta chains share one sample of origin, sequenced in a study of T cell repertoires in cytomegalovirus infection. For these TCRs, the target antigens are not known. MiXCR, run by TCRdb on the reads, gives a single entry per CDR3 protein. The top ten clones hold roughly three quarters of a sample with about 110,000 distinct CDR3 sequences, about 30% of them seen once. Sequenced material: CD8+ T cells from cultured PBMCs, taken from culture after CMV antigen stimulation. The receptors derive from a human donor in good health (CMV status not recorded). Some clones in this sample may be carry-over from other donors' samples.

This chain connects TRBV27 to TRBJ1-5; 7 bases are shared with TRBD1. The length of the CDR3 is 15 residues. J was trimmed by 6 bases and V by 5 bases; bases with no gene match: 10. Germline loops: CDR1 MNHEY, CDR2 SMNVEV (reference sequence). CDR3: CASSPSTGVGQPQHF. The CDR3 DNA is TGTGCCAGCAGTCCCTCCACAGGGGTGGGTCAGCCCCAGCATTTT.

The J gene is TRBJ2-7, the V gene TRBV12-3 or TRBV12-4; perhaps TRBD1 as D (6 bases). This CDR3 has 14 amino acids. V gave up 3 bases and J gave up 7 bases, with 16 bases separating them. The CDR3 protein is CASSLLGASGEQYF. Written as DNA, the CDR3 is TGTGCCAGCAGTTTGCTGGGGGCCTCGGGGGAGCAGTACTTC.

There are many counts of this clonotype. The V call is TRBV6-1, the J call TRBJ2-7; D is possibly TRBD2 (6 bases). Trimming shortened V by 1 base and J by 2 bases, and 18 bases separated the two germline ends. The CDR3 spans 17 residues. The germline V gene has CDR1 MNHNS and CDR2 SASEGT. The CDR3 is CASSEEGTGEYTYEQYF. The CDR3 DNA sequence: TGTGCCAGCAGTGAAGAGGGAACGGGGGAATACACCTACGAGCAGTACTTC.

This clonotype was detected many times. The chain recombines TRBV7-6 with TRBJ2-7; 10 nucleotides align to TRBD2. The V gene's germline CDR1 is SGHVS and CDR2 FNYEAQ. This CDR3 region has 16 residues. The ends lost 3 bases at V and 0 bases at J; junction bases unmatched: 5. This chain's CDR3 is CASSFLAGGSSYEQYF. CDR3 nucleotides: TGTGCCAGCAGCTTCTTAGCGGGGGGAAGCTCCTACGAGCAGTACTTC.

This chain connects TRBV27 to TRBJ1-2; no clear D gene. CDR1 and CDR2 (germline): MNHEY, SMNVEV (reference sequence). Trimming removed 4 bases at V and 2 bases at J, with 8 bases between. CDR3 length equals 13 residues. CDR3 nucleotides: TGTGCCAGCAGTTCCTATGGGAACTATGGCTACACCTTC. Protein sequence: CASSSYGNYGYTF.

A few counts support this clonotype. This chain uses TRBV7-9 with TRBJ2-7; no firm D call. The CDR3 contains 13 residues. Germline CDR1 and CDR2: SEHNR and FQNEAQ (reference sequence). V lost 5 bases and J 1 base, leaving 9 bases between the germline ends. CDR3 amino acids: CASSPTSSYEQYF. As DNA, the CDR3 is TGTGCCAGCAGCCCGACAAGTTCCTACGAGCAGTACTTC.

This clonotype turned up a few times. The rearrangement links TRBV7-6 to TRBJ1-1, with unresolved D. In germline, CDR1 is SGHVS, CDR2 FNYEAQ. The CDR3 contains 13 residues. The V end lost 5 bases, the J end lost 5 bases, and 12 bases lay between the germline ends. The CDR3 region is CASSPLTGTEAFF. CDR3 DNA sequence: TGTGCCAGCAGCCCGTTAACGGGGACTGAAGCTTTCTTT.

This chain connects TRBV7-2 to TRBJ2-1; 12 positions match TRBD2. The CDR3 consists of 15 residues. The V gene's germline CDR1 is SGHTA and CDR2 FQGNSA. The ends lost 7 bases at V and 8 bases at J; junction bases unmatched: 9. The CDR3, as DNA: TGTGCCAGCAACCAATGGACTAGCGGGGACTATGAGCAGTTCTTC. Protein product: CASNQWTSGDYEQFF.

The V and J genes are TRBV7-6 and TRBJ1-1, with TRBD1 matching over 11 bases. CDR1 SGHVS and CDR2 FNYEAQ come from the germline V gene. The CDR3 is 15 residues long. V gave up 4 bases and J gave up 3 bases; unmatched junction bases: 4. The CDR3 here is CASSSRDRGDTEAFF. In DNA form, the CDR3 reads TGTGCCAGCAGCTCCCGGGACAGGGGGGACACTGAAGCTTTCTTT.

This sequence joins TRBV19 and TRBJ1-5, with D possibly being TRBD1 (6 bases). Germline assignment: CDR1 LNHDA and CDR2 SQIVND (reference sequence). CDR3 length equals 14 residues. Trimming removed 3 bases at V and 6 bases at J, with 12 bases between. In DNA form, the CDR3 reads TGTGCCAGTAGTATCTCACAGGGAAGTCAGCCCCAGCATTTT. Translating gives CASSISQGSQPQHF. The full variable domain, rest sourced from reference TRBV19 and TRBJ1-5, is DGGITQSPKYLFRKEGQNVTLSCEQNLNHDAMYWYRQDPGQGLRLIYYSQIVNDFQKGDIAEGYSVSREKKESFPLTVTSAQKNPTAFYLCASSISQGSQPQHFGDGTRLSIL.

This rearrangement joins TRBV7-4 to TRBJ1-2, with 7 bases matching TRBD1. Germline-derived CDR1 and CDR2 are SGHVT and SQSDAQ. V lost 1 base and J lost 7; bases outside the gene matches: 6. The CDR3 sequence is 14 residues long. The CDR3 DNA reads TGTGCCAGCAGCTTAGGGGACAGTCCATTTGGCTACACCTTC. Protein sequence: CASSLGDSPFGYTF. The full variable domain, completed using reference TRBV7-4 and TRBJ1-2, is GAGVSQSPRYKVAKRGRDVALRCDSISGHVTLYWYRQTLGQGSEVLTYSQSDAQRDKSGRPSGRFSAERPERSVSTLKIQRTEQGDSAVYLCASSLGDSPFGYTFGSGTRLTVV.

A few counts support this clonotype. CDR3 sequence reads: CASSLGGLGTGSSYEQYF. The CDR3 nucleotides read TGTGCCAGCAGCTTAGGAGGCCTCGGGACAGGGAGCTCCTACGAGCAGTACTTC. This chain links TRBV7-8 with TRBJ2-7; 9 bases align to TRBD1. V was clipped by 1 base and J by 0 bases; unmatched bases: 10. The CDR3 loop spans 18 amino acids. The germline V gene has CDR1 SGHVS and CDR2 FQNEAQ.

V usage is TRBV4-1 and J usage is TRBJ2-5; possibly TRBD2 for D (5 bases). V was cut by 4 bases and J by 5 bases, with 14 bases left in between. This CDR3 has 14 residues. Germline V lookup: CDR1 MGHRA, CDR2 YSYEKL. The CDR3 DNA reads as TGCGCCAGCAGCCTAAACAGCGGAGCGGAGACCCAGTACTTC. Protein: CASSLNSGAETQYF.

CDR3 region: CASSGRDRVSDTEAFF. Written as DNA, the CDR3 is TGTGCCAGCAGCGGCCGGGACAGGGTTTCGGACACTGAAGCTTTCTTT. The chain has TRBV7-9 and TRBJ1-1, with 9 positions matching TRBD1. V was pared by 5 bases and J by 3 bases, with 10 bases of the junction left unmatched. CDR1 SEHNR and CDR2 FQNEAQ come from the germline V gene (reference sequence). The CDR3 is 16 amino acids.